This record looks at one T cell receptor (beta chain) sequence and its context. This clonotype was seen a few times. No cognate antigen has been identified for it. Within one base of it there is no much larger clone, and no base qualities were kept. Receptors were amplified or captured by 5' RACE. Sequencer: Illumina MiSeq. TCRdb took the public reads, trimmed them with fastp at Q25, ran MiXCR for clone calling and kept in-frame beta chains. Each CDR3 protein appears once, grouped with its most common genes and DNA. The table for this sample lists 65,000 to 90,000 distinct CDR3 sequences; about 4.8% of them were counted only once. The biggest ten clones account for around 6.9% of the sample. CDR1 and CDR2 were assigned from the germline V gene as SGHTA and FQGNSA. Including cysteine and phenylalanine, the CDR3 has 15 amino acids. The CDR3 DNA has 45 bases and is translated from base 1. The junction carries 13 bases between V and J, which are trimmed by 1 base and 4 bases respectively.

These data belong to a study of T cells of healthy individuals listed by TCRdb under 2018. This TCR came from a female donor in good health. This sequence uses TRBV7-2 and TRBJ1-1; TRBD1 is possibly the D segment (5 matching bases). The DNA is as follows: TGTGCCAGCAGCTTAGGTTTCAGCAGGGCCACTGAAGCTTTCTTT. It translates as CASSLGFSRATEAFF.